A selection of T cell receptor beta chains follows, all from one sample in a study of shared clonotypes between healthy human individuals. Clones were read by immunoSEQ multiplex PCR, and TCRdb kept only the in-frame ones, dropping some. The sample yields about 2,200,000 clones, 93% seen once. The sequenced sample was naive CD8+ T cells from PBMCs. These receptors all come from a young man in good health. Some clones in this sample may be carry-over from other donors' samples. Both conserved end residues are part of each CDR3. The order of the fields is J gene, D gene, clone size, V gene, CDR3 DNA, CDR3 protein. D genes are given only for firm matches. Clone size is stated in some rows and not others, as once, few, many or a class when expanded.

>TRBJ1-1|-|-|TRBV15
TGTGCCACCAGTGCCTACCGGAACACTGAAGCTTTCTTT
CATSAYRNTEAFF
>TRBJ2-7|TRBD1|-|TRBV7-8
TGTGCCAGCAGCTTAGCGTGGGGGACAGGGGGATATGAGCAGTACTTC
CASSLAWGTGGYEQYF
>TRBJ2-7|TRBD2|-|TRBV4-3
TGCGCCAGCAGCCAGGGACTAGCGGGAATCTACGAGCAGTACTTC
CASSQGLAGIYEQYF
>TRBJ2-5|-|-|TRBV11-2
TGTGCCAGCAGCTTAGGGTGGGAGACCCAGTACTTC
CASSLGWETQYF
>TRBJ2-7|TRBD1|few|TRBV5-1
TGCGCCAGCAGCTCGGACAGGGGGCTTTACGAGCAGTACTTC
CASSSDRGLYEQYF
>TRBJ2-7|-|-|TRBV7-9
TGTGCCAGCAGCTTAGAAAGGACGGGCGAGCAGTACTTC
CASSLERTGEQYF
>TRBJ1-2|TRBD1|few|TRBV6-6
TGTGCCAGCAGTTCCGGGACAGACACTTTC
CASSSGTDTF
>TRBJ2-7|TRBD1|-|TRBV9
TGTGCCAGCAGCGCTAGACAGGGGGCCCTCTACGAGCAGTACTTC
CASSARQGALYEQYF
>TRBJ2-5|-|-|TRBV6-4
TGTGCCAGCAGTGAACTCGCATTATGCGAGACCCAGTACTTC
CASSELALCETQYF
>TRBJ2-2|TRBD1|-|TRBV4-1
TGCGCCAGCAGCCAAGAGATTAGGACAGGGGTCACCGGGGAGCTGTTTTTT
CASSQEIRTGVTGELFF
>TRBJ2-7|-|-|TRBV9
TGTGCCAGCAGCGTAAGCGTGGGGCTCTACGAGCAGTACTTC
CASSVSVGLYEQYF
>TRBJ1-4|-|-|TRBV30
TGTGCCTGGAGGCCCTGGGGGTTGAAAGAAAAACTGTTTTTT
CAWRPWGLKEKLFF
>TRBJ2-1|TRBD2|-|TRBV5-4
TGTGCCAGCAGCCTACAGCGGGAGGGCCTTGAGCAGTTCTTC
CASSLQREGLEQFF
>TRBJ1-5|-|-|TRBV7-9
TGTGCCAGCAGTCCGATCTTTGGCGGAACTAATCAGCCCCAGCATTTT
CASSPIFGGTNQPQHF
>TRBJ2-5|-|-|TRBV7-9
TGTGCCAGCAGCCCCCATGTGGTGGAAGAGACCCAGTACTTC
CASSPHVVEETQYF
>TRBJ2-7|TRBD2|-|TRBV7-8
TGTGCCAGCAGCTCTCTAGCGGACACCTACGAGCAGTACTTC
CASSSLADTYEQYF
>TRBJ2-7|TRBD1|-|TRBV7-3
TGTGCCAGCAGCCGGACAGGGGCCTACGAGCAGTACTTC
CASSRTGAYEQYF
>TRBJ2-3|TRBD2|-|TRBV28
TGTGCCAGCAGTTTAGCGGGGGAGGGGTTTTTAACAGATACGCAGTATTTT
CASSLAGEGFLTDTQYF
>TRBJ1-2|-|once|TRBV2
TGTGCCAGCAGGAGAACAGGTCTCGACTATGGCTACACCTTC
CASRRTGLDYGYTF
>TRBJ1-4|TRBD1|-|TRBV4-1
TGCGCCAGCAGCCACTCCGGGACAGAGATCAACTTTGGGGAAAAACTGTTTTTT
CASSHSGTEINFGEKLFF
>TRBJ2-5|TRBD1|-|TRBV9
TGTGCCAGCAGCACTGGACAGGCCGGGCTGGAGACCCAGTACTTC
CASSTGQAGLETQYF
>TRBJ1-1|TRBD1|-|TRBV7-3
TGTGCCAGCAGCCCACAGGGGGGTCCGGCTGAAGCTTTCTTT
CASSPQGGPAEAFF
>TRBJ2-7|TRBD1|once|TRBV4-3
TGCGCCAGCAGCCAAGCCGGGCTAGGGGGCTTCTACGAGCAGTACTTC
CASSQAGLGGFYEQYF
>TRBJ2-2|-|few|TRBV2
TGTGCCGCCAGGACAGTTCGCGGGGAGCTGTTTTTT
CAARTVRGELFF
>TRBJ2-1|-|-|TRBV9
TGTGCCAGCAGGGGGGAGAACTACAATGAGCAGTTCTTC
CASRGENYNEQFF
>TRBJ2-1|-|-|TRBV13
TGTGCCAGCAGAAAAAGCAATGAGCAGTTCTTC
CASRKSNEQFF
>TRBJ2-7|-|-|TRBV7-3
TGTGCCAGCAGCCCCGGACAGTCATACGAGCAGTACTTC
CASSPGQSYEQYF
>TRBJ2-7|TRBD1|-|TRBV28
TGTGCCAGCAGTTTATTTCAGTGGGGACAGGGTCGTCACGAGCAGTACTTC
CASSLFQWGQGRHEQYF
>TRBJ1-4|-|once|TRBV6-5
TGTGCCAGCAGTTACGGGCCGGCCGAGGGCCTGTTTTTT
CASSYGPAEGLFF
>TRBJ1-5|TRBD1|-|TRBV7-8
TGTGCCAGCAGCTCCCGGGACAGGGACCGGGAGGGGGGGCAGCCCCAGCATTTT
CASSSRDRDREGGQPQHF
>TRBJ2-3|-|-|TRBV27
TGTGCCAGCAGTCCCTACAGGGCCGATACGCAGTATTTT
CASSPYRADTQYF
>TRBJ2-6|TRBD1|-|TRBV28
TGTGCCAGCAGTTTAGAGGGCAGGGGGCCTGGGGCCAACGTCCTGACTTTC
CASSLEGRGPGANVLTF
>TRBJ2-7|TRBD1|-|TRBV29-1
TGCAGCGTTGAAGGGGGACAGAGCTCCTACGAGCAGTACTTC
CSVEGGQSSYEQYF
>TRBJ1-1|-|few|TRBV19
TGTGCCAGTAGTATGGGCGCATGGTGGGCTTTCTTT
CASSMGAWWAFF
>TRBJ2-1|TRBD2|-|TRBV5-4
TGTGCCAGCAGCTACACTAGCGGGAGGGGATACAATGAGCAGTTCTTC
CASSYTSGRGYNEQFF
>TRBJ2-7|TRBD1|-|TRBV27
TGTGCCAGCAGTCTGACAGGGACCTACGAGCAGTACTTC
CASSLTGTYEQYF
>TRBJ2-2|TRBD1|-|TRBV5-1
TGCGCCAGCAGCTTAGTTGGGACAGCATACACCGGGGAGCTGTTTTTT
CASSLVGTAYTGELFF
>TRBJ1-1|-|-|TRBV13
TGTGCCAGCAGCTTAGAGGGGGAAGGCGAAGCTTTCTTT
CASSLEGEGEAFF
>TRBJ2-1|TRBD2|-|TRBV29-1
TGCAGCGTTCGACTAGCATACGGGAATGAGCAGTTCTTC
CSVRLAYGNEQFF
>TRBJ1-1|-|-|TRBV6-6
TGTGCCAGCAGTTACTCGTTCCTGGCGAACGCTGAAGCTTTCTTT
CASSYSFLANAEAFF
>TRBJ2-5|-|-|TRBV2
TGTGCCAGCAGTGAATGGTCGAGCGCCGGCTTGGAGACCCAGTACTTC
CASSEWSSAGLETQYF
>TRBJ1-4|-|-|TRBV19
TGTGCCAGTAAGAGTACCAGGGGTGAAAAACTGTTTTTT
CASKSTRGEKLFF
>TRBJ2-6|TRBD1|-|TRBV6-1
TGTGCCAGCAGGGACAGGGGGCGCTGGGCCAACGTCCTGACTTTC
CASRDRGRWANVLTF
>TRBJ2-3|-|-|TRBV7-9
TGTGCCAGCAGCTTCGCAACAGCCGCAGGCTCCGGCACAGATACGCAGTATTTT
CASSFATAAGSGTDTQYF
>TRBJ2-7|-|few|TRBV5-6
TGTGCCAGCAGCTCAGACAGTTCCTACGAGCAGTACTTC
CASSSDSSYEQYF
>TRBJ2-7|-|-|TRBV28
TGTGCCAGCGGGGCTGGCCACGAGCAGTACTTC
CASGAGHEQYF
>TRBJ2-5|-|-|TRBV11-2
TGTGCCAGCACCGTGGAGGCTAAACAAGAGACCCAGTACTTC
CASTVEAKQETQYF
>TRBJ2-5|-|-|TRBV11-2
TGTGCCAGCAGCTTAGGTGAGGGGTTGCGAGAGACCCAGTACTTC
CASSLGEGLRETQYF
>TRBJ2-1|-|-|TRBV19
TGTGCCAGTACCTCGGGGTACAATGAGCAGTTCTTC
CASTSGYNEQFF
>TRBJ1-5|-|-|TRBV2
TGTGCCAGCAATCCGCTGGACAGCAATTATCAGCCCCAGCATTTT
CASNPLDSNYQPQHF
>TRBJ2-7|TRBD2|-|TRBV19
TGTGCCAGTAGTCAAAGCGGGATCGGATCCTACGAGCAGTACTTC
CASSQSGIGSYEQYF
>TRBJ2-3|-|-|TRBV6-8
TGTGCCAGCCTAGGGGGAGTACCTGACCCTAGCACAGATACGCAGTATTTT
CASLGGVPDPSTDTQYF
>TRBJ2-5|-|-|TRBV21-1
TGTGCCAGCAGCAAAGTCGAGTGGGAGCCCCCAGAGACCCAGTACTTC
CASSKVEWEPPETQYF
>TRBJ2-7|TRBD2|-|TRBV10-3
TGTGCCATCAGTCGACTAGCGGCCTTACGCTCCTACGAGCAGTACTTC
CAISRLAALRSYEQYF